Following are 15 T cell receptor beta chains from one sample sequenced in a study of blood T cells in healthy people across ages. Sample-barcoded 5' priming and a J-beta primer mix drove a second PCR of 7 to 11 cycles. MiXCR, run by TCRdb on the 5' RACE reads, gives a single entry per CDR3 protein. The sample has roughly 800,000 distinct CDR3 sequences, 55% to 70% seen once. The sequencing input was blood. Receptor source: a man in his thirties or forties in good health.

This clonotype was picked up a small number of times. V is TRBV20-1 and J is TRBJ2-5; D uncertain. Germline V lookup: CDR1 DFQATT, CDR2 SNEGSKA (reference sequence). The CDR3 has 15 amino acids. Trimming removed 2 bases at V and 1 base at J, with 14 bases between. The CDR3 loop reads CSARSRSGPQETQYF. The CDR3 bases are TGCAGTGCTAGAAGTCGGTCAGGACCCCAAGAGACCCAGTACTTC.

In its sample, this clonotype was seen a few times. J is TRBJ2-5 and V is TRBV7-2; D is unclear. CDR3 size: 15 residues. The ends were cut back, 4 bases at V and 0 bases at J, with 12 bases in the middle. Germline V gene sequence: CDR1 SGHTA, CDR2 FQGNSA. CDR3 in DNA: TGTGCCAGCAGCTCCGGACCTGAGTACCAAGAGACCCAGTACTTC. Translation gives CASSSGPEYQETQYF.

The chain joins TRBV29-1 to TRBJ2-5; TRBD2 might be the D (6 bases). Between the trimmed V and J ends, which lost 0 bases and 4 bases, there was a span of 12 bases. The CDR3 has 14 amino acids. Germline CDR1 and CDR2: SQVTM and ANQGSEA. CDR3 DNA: TGCAGCGTTGAAGAACGTACTAGCTTAGAGACCCAGTACTTC. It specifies CSVEERTSLETQYF.

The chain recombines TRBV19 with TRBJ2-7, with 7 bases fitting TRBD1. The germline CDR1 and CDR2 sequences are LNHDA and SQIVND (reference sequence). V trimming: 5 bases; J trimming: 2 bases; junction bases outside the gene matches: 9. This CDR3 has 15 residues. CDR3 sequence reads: CASSPKPRGTYEQYF. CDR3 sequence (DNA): TGTGCCAGTAGTCCCAAGCCCAGGGGGACCTACGAGCAGTACTTC. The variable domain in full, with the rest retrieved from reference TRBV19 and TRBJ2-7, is DGGITQSPKYLFRKEGQNVTLSCEQNLNHDAMYWYRQDPGQGLRLIYYSQIVNDFQKGDIAEGYSVSREKKESFPLTVTSAQKNPTAFYLCASSPKPRGTYEQYFGPGTRLTVT.

CDR3 in DNA: TGTGCCAGCAGCTTCCGTAGTTCACGTAATGAGCAGTTCTTC. It yields the protein CASSFRSSRNEQFF. The gene calls are TRBV7-6 and TRBJ2-1; D is uncertain. Germline V gives CDR1 SGHVS, CDR2 FNYEAQ. The CDR3 runs 14 residues. Trimming took 3 bases from V and 7 from J, leaving 13 bases between them.

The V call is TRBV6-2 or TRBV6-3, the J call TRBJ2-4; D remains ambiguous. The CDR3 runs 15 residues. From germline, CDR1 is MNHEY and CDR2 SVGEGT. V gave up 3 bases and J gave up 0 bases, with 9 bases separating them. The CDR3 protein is CASSYQVIAKNIQYF. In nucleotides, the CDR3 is TGTGCCAGCAGTTATCAAGTCATAGCCAAAAACATTCAGTACTTC.

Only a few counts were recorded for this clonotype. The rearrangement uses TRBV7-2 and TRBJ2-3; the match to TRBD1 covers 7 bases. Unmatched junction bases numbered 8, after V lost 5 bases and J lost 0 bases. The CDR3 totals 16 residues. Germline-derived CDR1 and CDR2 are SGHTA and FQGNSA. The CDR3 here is CASSPTTGASTDTQYF. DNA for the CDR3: TGTGCCAGCAGCCCCACCACAGGGGCTAGCACAGATACGCAGTATTTT.

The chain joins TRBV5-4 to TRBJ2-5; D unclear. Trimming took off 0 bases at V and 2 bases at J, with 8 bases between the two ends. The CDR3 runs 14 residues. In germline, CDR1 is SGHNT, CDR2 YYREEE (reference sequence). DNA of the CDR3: TGTGCCAGCAGCTTGGCCGGATGGCAAGAGACCCAGTACTTC. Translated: CASSLAGWQETQYF. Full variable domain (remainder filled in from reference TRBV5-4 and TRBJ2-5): ETGVTQSPTHLIKTRGQQVTLRCSSQSGHNTVSWYQQALGQGPQFIFQYYREEENGRGNFPPRFSGLQFPNYSSELNVNALELDDSALYLCASSLAGWQETQYFGPGTRLLVL.

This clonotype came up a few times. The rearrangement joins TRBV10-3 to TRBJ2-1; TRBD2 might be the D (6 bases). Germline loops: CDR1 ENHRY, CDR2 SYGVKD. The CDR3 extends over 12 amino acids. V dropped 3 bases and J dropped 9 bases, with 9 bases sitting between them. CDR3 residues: CAISERGGEQFF. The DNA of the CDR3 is TGTGCCATCAGTGAAAGGGGAGGTGAGCAGTTCTTC.

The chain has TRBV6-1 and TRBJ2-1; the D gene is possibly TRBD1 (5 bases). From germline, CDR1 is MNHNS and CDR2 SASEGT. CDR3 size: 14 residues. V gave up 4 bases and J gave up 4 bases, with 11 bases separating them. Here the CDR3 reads CASSVDNSYNEQFF. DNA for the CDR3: TGTGCCAGCAGTGTGGACAATTCTTACAATGAGCAGTTCTTC.

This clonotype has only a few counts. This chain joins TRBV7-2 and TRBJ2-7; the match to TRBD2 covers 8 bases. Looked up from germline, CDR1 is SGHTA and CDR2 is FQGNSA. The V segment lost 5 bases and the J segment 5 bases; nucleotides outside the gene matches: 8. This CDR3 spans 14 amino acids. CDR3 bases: TGTGCCAGCAGCGTAATAGCGGGGATCAACGAGCAGTACTTC. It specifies CASSVIAGINEQYF.

CDR3 loop: CAFDSENSNQPQHF. The CDR3 DNA reads TGTGCCTTCGACTCTGAAAATAGCAATCAGCCCCAGCATTTT. The chain carries TRBV30 and TRBJ1-5; D is undetermined. From germline, CDR1 is GTSNPN and CDR2 SVGIG (reference sequence). Trimming shortened V by 7 bases and J by 0 bases, and 13 bases separated the two germline ends. This CDR3 region has 14 residues.

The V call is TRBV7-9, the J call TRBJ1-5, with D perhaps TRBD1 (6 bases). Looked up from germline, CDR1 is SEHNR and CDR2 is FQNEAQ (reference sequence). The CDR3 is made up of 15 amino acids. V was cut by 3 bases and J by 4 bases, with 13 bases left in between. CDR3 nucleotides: TGTGCCAGCAGCTTGGGGGCGGGGGCGAATCAGCCCCAGCATTTT. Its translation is CASSLGAGANQPQHF. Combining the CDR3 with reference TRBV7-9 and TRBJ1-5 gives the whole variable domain DTGVSQNPRHKITKRGQNVTFRCDPISEHNRLYWYRQTLGQGPEFLTYFQNEAQLEKSRLLSDRFSAERPKGSFSTLEIQRTEQGDSAMYLCASSLGAGANQPQHFGDGTRLSIL.

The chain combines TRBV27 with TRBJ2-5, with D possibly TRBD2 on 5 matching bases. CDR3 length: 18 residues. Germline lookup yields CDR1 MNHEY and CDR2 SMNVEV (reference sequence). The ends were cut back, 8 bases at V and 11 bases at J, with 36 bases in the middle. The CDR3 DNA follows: TGTGCCAGCGGGGTTGTGACCGGGCCAAAGTCCCCCACCTGGGAGCAGTACTTC. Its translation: CASGVVTGPKSPTWEQYF.

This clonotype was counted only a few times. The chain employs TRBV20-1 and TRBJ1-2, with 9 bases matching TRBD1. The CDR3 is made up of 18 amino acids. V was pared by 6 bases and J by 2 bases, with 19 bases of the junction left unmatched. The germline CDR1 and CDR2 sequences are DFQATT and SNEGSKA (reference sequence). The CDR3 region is CSANHLNRGRQMNYGYTF. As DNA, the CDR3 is TGCAGTGCAAATCACCTAAACAGGGGGCGACAGATGAACTATGGCTACACCTTC.